This T cell receptor (beta chain) was observed in a study of circulating tumor DNA in untreated peripheral T-cell lymphoma (dated by TCRdb to the early 2020s). The study at large found these results: Tumor-specific clonotypes were identified in roughly 80% of patients, from about nine tenths of baseline tissues and approximately 61% of baseline serum samples.

To find tumor-specific TCR clonotypes, researchers sequenced baseline tumor tissue that had been collected prior to treatment. Next-generation sequencing of T-cell receptor sequences was used to monitor peripheral T-cell lymphoma patients receiving frontline treatment on a trial. The CDR3 measures 15 amino acids from cysteine to phenylalanine. Solely the CDR3 DNA is kept, with 45 bases framed from the first base. CDR1 and CDR2, looked up from the germline V gene, are SGHNT and YENEEA. Germline trimming: 5 bases from V, 1 base from J; junction bases outside gene matches: 5. To note about this clone: This receptor's antigen is unknown. Base qualities were left out, and no much larger clone turns up one base away.

The library came from the immunoSEQ multiplex PCR assay. The source is immuneACCESS, and TCRdb retained only in-frame sequences with V and J called. Part of the clones is not carried over; for the studies checked, unresolved V genes explain less than half of this, and the remainder is unexplained. The sample yields about 9,200 clones; about 76% were counted once. The leading ten clones occupy 25% to 40% of the sample. The chain was built from TRBV11-3 and TRBJ2-3; 8 central nucleotides agree with TRBD2. Sequenced material: tumor tissue. The receptor was isolated from a human donor with peripheral T-cell lymphoma. The CDR3: CASSDARGGTDTQYF. Read as DNA, the sequence is TGTGCCAGCAGCGACGCGCGGGGGGGCACAGATACGCAGTATTTT.